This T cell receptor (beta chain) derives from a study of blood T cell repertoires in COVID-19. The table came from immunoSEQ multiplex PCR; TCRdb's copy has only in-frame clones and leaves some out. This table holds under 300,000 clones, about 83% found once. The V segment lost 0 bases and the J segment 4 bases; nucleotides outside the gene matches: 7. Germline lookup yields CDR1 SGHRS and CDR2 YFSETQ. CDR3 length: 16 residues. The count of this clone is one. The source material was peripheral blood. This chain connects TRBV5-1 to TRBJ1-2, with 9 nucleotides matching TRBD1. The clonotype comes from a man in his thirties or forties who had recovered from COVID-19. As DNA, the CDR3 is TGCGCCAGCAGCTTGGCAACGGACAGGGGACTCTATGGCTACACCTTC. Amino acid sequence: CASSLATDRGLYGYTF.